This TCR beta chain was documented in a study of graft-versus-host responses after intestinal transplantation. Overall study findings and caveats: Recipient marrow contained GvH clones, some of which appeared first in ileum or blood. Early declines in HvG clones that occurred post-transplant were associated with peak circulating GvH clone levels.

Produced via immunoSEQ multiplex PCR; TCRdb's table is partial and in-frame only. The data hold 73,000 or so clones, with 90% observed a single time. Trimming pared 2 bases from V and 1 base from J, leaving 11 bases between. Germline loops: CDR1 SQVTM, CDR2 ANQGSEA. This CDR3 region has 14 residues. Regarding this clone: Its antigen is currently unknown.

This sequence joins TRBV29-1 and TRBJ1-2, with D maybe TRBD1 (5 bases). The clonotype was recovered from a human donor who was the organ donor for an intestinal transplant. Here the sequenced sample was unstimulated CD8+ T cells sorted from spleen or lymph node cells, taken before transplant. The CDR3 region has the DNA TGCAGCGTTGAAAAATCCGGGGGTAACTATGGCTACACCTTC. Its translation: CSVEKSGGNYGYTF.